Listed below are T cell receptor beta chains from one sample, sequenced in a study of blood T cell repertoires in COVID-19. Some clones are missing from TCRdb's copy, which holds only in-frame ones; the method was immunoSEQ multiplex PCR. This table has about 160,000 clones, less than 85% appearing once. Sequenced input: peripheral blood. The receptors stem from a woman in her 40s with COVID-19, enrolled during active disease. Each CDR3 is given with its conserved first and last residue. The D gene is left open where the match is weak. Size values are once, few and many counts, or a class for expanded clones, and some rows have none.

abundance	v_gene	d_gene	j_gene	CDR3aa	CDR3nt
NA	TRBV7-6	TRBD1	TRBJ1-6	CASSLDGQVNSPLHF	TGTGCCAGCAGCTTAGACGGACAGGTCAATTCACCCCTCCACTTT
NA	TRBV9	NA	TRBJ1-6	CASSVGEINSPLHF	TGTGCCAGCAGCGTAGGCGAGATTAATTCACCCCTCCACTTT
NA	TRBV28	TRBD2	TRBJ2-7	CASSRTSAQTYEQYF	TGTGCCAGCAGTCGGACTAGCGCCCAGACCTACGAGCAGTACTTC
NA	TRBV5-5	NA	TRBJ1-1	CASSLFYQTSNTEAFF	TGTGCCAGCAGCTTGTTTTACCAGACTTCGAACACTGAAGCTTTCTTT
NA	TRBV3-1/TRBV3-2	NA	TRBJ2-1	CASSQDYRVNEQFF	TGTGCCAGCAGCCAAGATTACAGGGTCAATGAGCAGTTCTTC
NA	TRBV2	NA	TRBJ1-2	CASSVDEGGAYGYTF	TGTGCCAGCAGCGTAGACGAAGGAGGAGCCTATGGCTACACCTTC
NA	TRBV5-6	NA	TRBJ1-1	CASSLGWGAEAFF	TGTGCCAGCAGCTTGGGGTGGGGGGCTGAAGCTTTCTTT
NA	TRBV7-8	TRBD1	TRBJ1-1	CASSSGTGLNTEAFF	TGTGCCAGCAGCTCCGGGACAGGGCTGAACACTGAAGCTTTCTTT
few	TRBV19	NA	TRBJ1-5	CASNIAGIKPQHF	TGTGCCAGTAATATTGCGGGGATCAAACCCCAGCATTTT
NA	TRBV19	TRBD2	TRBJ2-2	CASSFLAGATGELFF	TGTGCCAGTAGTTTCCTAGCGGGAGCCACCGGGGAGCTGTTTTTT